This TCR beta chain was found in a study of T cell changes during pregnancy in multiple sclerosis. CDR3 length: 15 residues. In germline, CDR1 is MGHDK, CDR2 SYGVNS. Trimming cost V 3 bases and J 5 bases, with 16 bases left between them. Profiled with immunoSEQ multiplex PCR; TCRdb holds only in-frame clones, not every one. The data show about 40,000 clones, roughly 89% seen once. This sample comprised CD4+ T cells from peripheral blood mononuclear cells, obtained in the first trimester of pregnancy. This receptor was identified in a female donor with multiple sclerosis, enrolled in a pregnancy study. The chain recombines TRBV25-1 with TRBJ1-1, with TRBD1 as a possible D gene (6 bases). The DNA of the CDR3 is TGTGCCAGCAGTGAGGTGGGGGGGCGCGGGACTGAAGCTTTCTTT. This translates into CASSEVGGRGTEAFF.